These 10 T cell receptor beta chains were sequenced from one sample in a study of neurological immune-mediated disorders. In TCRdb, the 5' RACE reads were re-called with MiXCR into one record per CDR3 protein. The sample carries some 47,000 distinct CDR3 sequences, roughly 21% recorded once. The time point is: technical triplicate 3. The sequenced sample consisted of PBMCs. The receptors here all came from a man in his sixties with HTLV-1-associated myelopathy (HAM/TSP).

This clonotype was seen many times. This chain connects TRBV6-6 to TRBJ1-6; 9 bases map to TRBD1. Germline CDR1 is MNHNY and CDR2 is SVGAGI (reference sequence). V lost 7 bases, J lost 7 bases, and 5 bases stayed unmatched. This CDR3 has 14 residues. The CDR3 here is CASTPGQGNSPLHF. The CDR3, as DNA: TGTGCCAGCACCCCCGGACAGGGGAATTCACCCCTCCACTTT.

As regards this clonotype: One base away lies a much larger clone, so this may be a sequencing read error. V usage is TRBV11-3 and J usage is TRBJ1-1; no firm D call. CDR3 size: 15 residues. The germline V gene has CDR1 SGHNT and CDR2 YENEEA. The CDR3 loop reads CASSFLCGCCTEALF. In DNA, the CDR3 is TGTGCCAGCAGCTTCCTCTGTGGTTGTTGCACTGAAGCTTTATTT.

This clonotype was counted many times. The chain is built from TRBV12-3 or TRBV12-4 and TRBJ1-1, with D possibly being TRBD1 (5 bases). The CDR3 length is 13 residues. Trimming removed 1 base at V and 3 bases at J, with 6 bases between. The CDR3 region is CASSLGRDTEAFF. The CDR3, as DNA: TGTGCCAGCAGTTTAGGCAGGGACACTGAAGCTTTCTTT.

This clonotype was observed many times. The chain is built from TRBV6-1 and TRBJ1-4, with no clear D. The CDR3 sequence is 11 residues long. Germline V gene sequence: CDR1 MNHNS, CDR2 SASEGT. V was pared by 1 base and J by 6 bases, with 0 bases between. The CDR3 spells CASSEDEKLFF. In DNA, the CDR3 is TGTGCCAGCAGTGAAGATGAAAAACTGTTTTTT.

This clonotype was picked up a small number of times. The J gene is TRBJ2-2, the V gene TRBV5-1; no reliable D call. The germline V gene encodes CDR1 SGHRS and CDR2 YFSETQ. The CDR3 sequence is 15 residues long. V was trimmed by 0 bases and J by 0 bases, leaving 6 bases between them. The chain's CDR3 is CASSLDSPNTGELFF. The CDR3 coding sequence is TGCGCCAGCAGCTTGGACAGCCCGAACACCGGGGAGCTGTTTTTT.

The chain uses TRBV9 and TRBJ2-6; the D call may be TRBD1 or TRBD2 (5 bases each). The V and J ends lost 8 bases and 0 bases respectively, with 9 bases between them. CDR3 length: 14 amino acids. CDR1 SGDLS and CDR2 YYNGEE come from the germline V gene. DNA of the CDR3: TGTGCCAGTCAGGGACGCTCTGGGGCCAACGTCCTGACTTTC. Amino acid sequence: CASQGRSGANVLTF.

This clonotype was seen many times. The rearrangement links TRBV5-1 to TRBJ2-6, with D maybe TRBD1 (5 bases). CDR3 length: 18 amino acids. With 4 bases removed from V and 0 bases from J, the gap between germline ends came to 17 bases. CDR1 is SGHRS and CDR2 is YFSETQ in the germline V gene. The CDR3 nucleotides read TGCGCCAGCAGCCCCGGACACGCTGGGCCCTCTGGGGCCAACGTCCTGACTTTC. It translates to CASSPGHAGPSGANVLTF.

This clonotype was observed many times. V gene TRBV28 combines with J gene TRBJ2-3, with no clear D. Trimming took 3 bases from V and 6 from J, leaving 10 bases between them. This CDR3 region has 13 residues. Germline V gene data show CDR1 as MDHEN and CDR2 as SYDVKM. The CDR3, as DNA: TGTGCCAGCAGTTTCCTCCGACGGGATACGCAGTATTTT. Residues: CASSFLRRDTQYF.

This clonotype was found many times. V usage is TRBV7-9 and J usage is TRBJ2-5, with 7 nucleotides matching TRBD2. This CDR3 has 15 residues. Unmatched junction bases numbered 5, after V lost 2 bases and J lost 2 bases. CDR1 SEHNR and CDR2 FQNEAQ come from the germline V gene (reference sequence). The CDR3 here is CASSLSGGSQETQYF. The CDR3 coding sequence is TGTGCCAGCAGCTTAAGTGGCGGGAGTCAAGAGACCCAGTACTTC.

This clonotype was seen many times. The CDR3 spells CASRAGVSSYEQYF. DNA of the CDR3: TGTGCCAGCAGGGCCGGGGTCAGCTCCTACGAGCAGTACTTC. This rearrangement joins TRBV12-3 or TRBV12-4 to TRBJ2-7, with D possibly being TRBD2 (5 bases). The CDR3 is 14 residues long. V dropped 6 bases and J dropped 0 bases, with 12 bases sitting between them.